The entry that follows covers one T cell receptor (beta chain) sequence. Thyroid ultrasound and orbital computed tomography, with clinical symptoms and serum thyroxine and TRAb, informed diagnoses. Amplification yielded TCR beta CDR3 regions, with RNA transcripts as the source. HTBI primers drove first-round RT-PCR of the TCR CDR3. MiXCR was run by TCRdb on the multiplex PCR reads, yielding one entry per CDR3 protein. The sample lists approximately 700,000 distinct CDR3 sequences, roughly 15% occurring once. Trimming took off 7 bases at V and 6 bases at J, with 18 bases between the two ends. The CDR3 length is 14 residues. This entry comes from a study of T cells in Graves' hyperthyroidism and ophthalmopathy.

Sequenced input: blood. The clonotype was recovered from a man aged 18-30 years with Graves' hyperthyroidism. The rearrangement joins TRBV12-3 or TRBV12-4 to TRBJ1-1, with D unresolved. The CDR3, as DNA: TGTGCCAGCACCACTTTCGGGGTATGGGCTGAAGCTTTCTTT. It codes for CASTTFGVWAEAFF.